A few counts support the clone carrying this T cell receptor (beta chain). As yet, its antigen is unknown. Each CDR3 protein is one row after TCRdb ran MiXCR on the 5' RACE reads. The sample holds more than 85,000 distinct CDR3 sequences, more than 9.5% seen once. This entry belongs to a study of T-cell memory formation after mild COVID-19. About the research overall: Most TCR clusters belonged to a single donor. General study findings and limits: Among clones peaking at day 37 in the second wave, SARS-CoV-2 specificity remained unconfirmed.

The CDR3 is 13 residues long. V lost 4 bases, J lost 2 bases, and 9 bases lay in between. Germline V gene data show CDR1 as SEHNR and CDR2 as FQNEAQ (reference sequence). This TCR came from a man aged 18 to 29 who had mild COVID-19 (a few samples of this study predate the infection). Cell type and time point are not known. The sequencing sample was made of PBMCs or a T cell subset sorted from them (not recorded which). This chain joins TRBV7-9 and TRBJ2-7, with D perhaps TRBD2 (6 bases). The CDR3 region has the DNA TGTGCCAGCAGCTCTCCGGGAGCCTACGAGCAGTACGTC. Protein product: CASSSPGAYEQYV.